The 24 T cell receptor beta chains in this list originate from one sample, sequenced in a study of breast tumors, draining lymph nodes, adjacent tissues (dated by TCRdb to about 2016). Library preparation was by multiplex PCR. The instrument given in TCRdb is Illumina HiSeq 2000. TCRdb handled the public reads itself, with Q25 trimming in fastp and clone calling in MiXCR, and kept productive beta chains. A single entry per CDR3 protein holds the most common genes and DNA from its merged rows. The sample includes approximately 7,600 distinct CDR3 sequences, with around 70% observed a single time. Together, the top ten hold under 45% of the sample. Specimen: tumor-adjacent breast tissue. The receptors were gathered from a female donor with breast cancer. Some clones in this sample may be carry-over from other donors' samples.

The rearrangement joins TRBV14 to TRBJ2-5; D is ambiguous. The germline V and J ends were trimmed by 3 bases and 5 bases, with 16 bases remaining between them. From germline, CDR1 is SGHDN and CDR2 FVKESK. CDR3 size: 15 residues. Here the CDR3 reads CASSHYQAGLETQYF. Here the CDR3 DNA reads TGTGCCAGCAGCCATTATCAGGCAGGATTGGAGACCCAGTACTTC. The whole variable domain, remainder taken from reference TRBV14 and TRBJ2-5, is EAGVTQFPSHSVIEKGQTVTLRCDPISGHDNLYWYRRVMGKEIKFLLHFVKESKQDESGMPNNRFLAERTGGTYSTLKVQPAELEDSGVYFCASSHYQAGLETQYFGPGTRLLVL.

This clonotype was picked up one time. The chain has TRBV7-2 and TRBJ2-1; 9 bases align to TRBD1. The CDR3 contains 14 residues. V gave up 4 bases and J gave up 7 bases; unmatched junction bases: 5. Germline CDR1 and CDR2: SGHTA and FQGNSA. The CDR3 reads CASSSTGGRNEQFF. As DNA, the CDR3 is TGTGCCAGCAGCTCAACAGGGGGCCGTAATGAGCAGTTCTTC.

This sequence joins TRBV12-3 or TRBV12-4 and TRBJ2-7; 11 positions agree with TRBD1. V shed 5 bases, J shed 2 bases, and the junction held 11 bases outside the gene matches. This CDR3 spans 17 amino acids. The CDR3 here is CASSGGQGVSQAYEQYF. The DNA of the CDR3 is TGTGCCAGCAGTGGGGGACAGGGGGTTTCCCAGGCCTACGAGCAGTACTTC.

On this clonotype: Sequence at one end of the junction differs from germline and may be a read error. The rearrangement uses TRBV14 and TRBJ1-2; D gene unclear. The V gene's germline CDR1 is SGHDN and CDR2 FVKESK. The CDR3 runs to 12 residues. The CDR3 bases are TGTGCCAGCAGCCAAGATCGTTCCGGCGAGCCCTTC. Its translation: CASSQDRSGEPF.

The chain combines TRBV5-1 with TRBJ1-1; D gene unclear. V gave up 0 bases and J gave up 4 bases, with 7 bases separating them. CDR3 size: 13 residues. The germline gives CDR1 SGHRS, CDR2 YFSETQ. Written as DNA, the CDR3 is TGCGCCAGCAGCTTGGGCTCGGGCACTGAAGCTTTCTTT. This gives the protein CASSLGSGTEAFF.

A few counts support this clonotype. The J gene is TRBJ2-6, the V gene TRBV25-1; D not resolved. Germline CDR1 is MGHDK and CDR2 is SYGVNS. V lost 6 bases and J 4 bases, leaving 7 bases between the germline ends. The CDR3 is made up of 13 amino acids. The CDR3 spells CASRGAGANVLTF. CDR3 bases: TGTGCCAGCAGGGGCGCCGGGGCCAACGTCCTGACTTTC.

Details on this clonotype: Likely a read error: the CDR3 ends without its conserved phenylalanine or tryptophan. The rearrangement links TRBV20-1 to TRBJ1-4; D not resolved. CDR3 length: 11 residues. Germline values: CDR1 DFQATT, CDR2 SNEGSKA (reference sequence). CDR3 nucleotide sequence: TGCAGTGCTGGAGAGACCGAGAAACTGTTTTTA. Translating gives CSAGETEKLFL.

V is TRBV10-1 and J is TRBJ2-1; D is uncertain. CDR1 and CDR2 (germline): WNHNN, SYGVQD (reference sequence). The CDR3 has 13 amino acids. The V end was cut by 1 base, the J end by 9 bases, with 10 bases between. The CDR3 region is CASSEYRDSEQFF. The DNA of the CDR3 is TGCGCCAGCAGTGAGTATAGAGACTCTGAGCAGTTCTTC.

The gene calls are TRBV2 and TRBJ2-1; no definite D call. Germline CDR1 and CDR2: SNHLY and FYNNEI. This CDR3 is built from 11 residues. V was trimmed by 2 bases and J by 12 bases, leaving 8 bases between them. The CDR3 reads CASSEPLAQFF. CDR3 DNA sequence: TGTGCCAGCAGTGAACCCCTGGCGCAGTTCTTC.

This clonotype is classed as medium-sized. This chain joins TRBV20-1 and TRBJ2-3, with unresolved D. The length of the CDR3 is 15 residues. CDR1 and CDR2 from the germline V gene are DFQATT and SNEGSKA (reference sequence). Trimming removed 3 bases from V and 5 bases from J, with 18 bases in between. The CDR3 DNA reads as TGCAGTGCTAGCTCCCTACTACTTTGGGGAGATACGCAGTATTTT. Translated, it gives CSASSLLLWGDTQYF.

This rearrangement joins TRBV7-2 to TRBJ2-1; 9 bases agree with TRBD2. Germline-derived CDR1 and CDR2 are SGHTA and FQGNSA. V shed 6 bases, J shed 8 bases, and the junction held 11 bases outside the gene matches. The CDR3 is made up of 15 amino acids. The CDR3 sequence is CASSFRGGAGDEQFF. The CDR3, as DNA: TGTGCCAGCAGTTTTCGCGGGGGGGCGGGGGATGAGCAGTTCTTC.

The rearrangement joins TRBV5-5 to TRBJ1-6; D is possibly TRBD1 (5 bases). In germline, CDR1 is SGHKS, CDR2 YYEKEE (reference sequence). The V gene lost 4 bases and the J gene lost 8 bases, with 19 bases spanning the gap. This CDR3 is 16 amino acids long. CDR3 protein: CASSVLGDGGDSPLHF. For the CDR3, the DNA is TGTGCCAGCAGCGTGTTGGGGGACGGTGGCGATTCACCCCTCCACTTT.

This clonotype is medium-sized (0.01 to 0.1%) within its sample. The J gene is TRBJ1-5, the V gene TRBV19; D is uncertain. The CDR3 runs to 14 residues. Between the trimmed V and J ends, which lost 7 bases and 6 bases, there was a span of 16 bases. Per germline, CDR1 LNHDA and CDR2 SQIVND (reference sequence). In DNA, the CDR3 is TGTGCCAGTAAGGACGTAGTCTCGGGTCAGCCCCAGCATTTT. This gives the protein CASKDVVSGQPQHF.

This clonotype was recorded only once. The rearrangement joins TRBV7-2 to TRBJ1-2, with D possibly TRBD1 on 6 matching bases. Per germline, CDR1 SGHTA and CDR2 FQGNSA. The CDR3 has 14 amino acids. Trimming removed 5 bases from V and 8 bases from J, with 18 bases in between. The CDR3 DNA follows: TGTGCCAGCAGCCCGGACACAGGGCTGAGGGGCTACACCTTC. Translated, it gives CASSPDTGLRGYTF.

Sample share makes this clonotype medium-sized. V is TRBV5-1 and J is TRBJ1-2, with 9 bases aligning to TRBD1. This CDR3 spans 16 amino acids. Per the germline V gene, CDR1 is SGHRS and CDR2 is YFSETQ. V lost 0 bases and J lost 6; bases outside the gene matches: 9. CDR3 DNA: TGCGCCAGCAGCTTGGCGCAGACCGGGACAGGGAATGGCTACACCTTC. This codes for CASSLAQTGTGNGYTF. The full variable domain, completed using reference TRBV5-1 and TRBJ1-2, is KAGVTQTPRYLIKTRGQQVTLSCSPISGHRSVSWYQQTPGQGLQFLFEYFSETQRNKGNFPGRFSGRQFSNSRSEMNVSTLELGDSALYLCASSLAQTGTGNGYTFGSGTRLTVV.

By share, this clonotype ranks as medium-sized. The junction and the germline gene differ at one end; a read error may be behind it. The chain uses TRBV12-3 or TRBV12-4 and TRBJ2-5, with 12 positions matching TRBD2. The CDR3 is made up of 15 amino acids. The CDR3 is CASSLAGGLSETQYF. CDR3 nucleotide sequence: TGTGCCAGCAGTCTAGCGGGAGGGCTTTCTGAGACCCAGTACTTC.

This clonotype turned up a few times. CDR3 nucleotide sequence: TGTGCCAGTAGCAGCGGGCACTACGAGCAGTACTTC. It is translated as CASSSGHYEQYF. The chain couples TRBV19 to TRBJ2-7; D is possibly TRBD2 (6 bases). This CDR3 contains 12 residues. The V end was cut by 6 bases, the J end by 3 bases, with 9 bases between. Germline V gene data show CDR1 as LNHDA and CDR2 as SQIVND (reference sequence).

The genes are TRBV20-1 and TRBJ1-5, with TRBD1 as a possible D gene (6 bases). CDR3 length: 18 amino acids. Germline CDR1 DFQATT, CDR2 SNEGSKA (reference sequence). The germline V and J ends were trimmed by 4 bases and 2 bases, with 24 bases remaining between them. Here the CDR3 DNA reads TGCAGTGCTACCAAGACAGGTCGAATGAATGGGGGCAATCAGCCCCAGCATTTT. Translating gives CSATKTGRMNGGNQPQHF.

V is TRBV2 and J is TRBJ2-1; the match to TRBD1 covers 9 bases. CDR1 and CDR2 (germline): SNHLY, FYNNEI. The CDR3 has 14 amino acids. After removal of 7 bases from V and 4 bases from J, the junction contained 5 bases not matched to a gene. CDR3 region: CASIGQGIYNEQFF. CDR3 nucleotides: TGTGCCAGCATTGGACAGGGGATATACAATGAGCAGTTCTTC.

By proportion, this clonotype is medium-sized. The V gene is TRBV9, the J gene TRBJ2-7; TRBD1 agrees at 7 bases. Germline V gene lookup returns CDR1 SGDLS and CDR2 YYNGEE. The CDR3 has 14 residues. Trimming cost V 3 bases and J 3 bases; bases outside gene matches: 6. The CDR3 sequence is CASSGQGVGYEQYF. CDR3 coding DNA: TGTGCCAGCAGCGGACAGGGCGTTGGCTACGAGCAGTACTTC.

The chain employs TRBV9 and TRBJ1-2, with D perhaps TRBD1 (6 bases). Germline CDR1 and CDR2: SGDLS and YYNGEE. Trimming stripped 3 bases from V and 0 bases from J, with 15 bases between. There are 16 residues in the CDR3. In nucleotides, the CDR3 is TGTGCCAGCAGCGGGAACAGGGAAAGCACTAACTATGGCTACACCTTC. Residues: CASSGNRESTNYGYTF.

The J gene is TRBJ2-7, the V gene TRBV19, with 9 bases that match TRBD2. V was clipped by 5 bases and J by 7 bases; unmatched bases: 12. CDR3 size: 15 residues. The germline V gene has CDR1 LNHDA and CDR2 SQIVND (reference sequence). Written as DNA, the CDR3 is TGTGCCAGTAGTGGCGGCGGGGGGGCCTTTCTGGAGCAGTACTTC. Translating it yields CASSGGGGAFLEQYF. Combining the CDR3 with reference TRBV19 and TRBJ2-7 gives the whole variable domain DGGITQSPKYLFRKEGQNVTLSCEQNLNHDAMYWYRQDPGQGLRLIYYSQIVNDFQKGDIAEGYSVSREKKESFPLTVTSAQKNPTAFYLCASSGGGGAFLEQYFGPGTRLTVT.

The J gene is TRBJ2-6, the V gene TRBV6-5; TRBD1 is a possible D gene (6 bases). The CDR3 has 16 residues. Germline CDR1 MNHEY, CDR2 SVGAGI. Trimming removed 6 bases at V and 0 bases at J, with 12 bases between. CDR3 bases: TGTGCCAGCAGAGGACAGTTCAACTCTGGGGCCAACGTCCTGACTTTC. It yields the protein CASRGQFNSGANVLTF.

Details on this clonotype: A junction end diverges from the germline sequence, so it may reflect a read error. This chain uses TRBV4-1 with TRBJ1-2; TRBD1 is a possible D gene (6 bases). Germline CDR1 reads MGHRA; CDR2 reads YSYEKL. This CDR3 region has 16 residues. CDR3 in DNA: TGTGCCAGCAGCCAAGATCCGGGACAACTAAACTATGGCTACACCTTC. It specifies CASSQDPGQLNYGYTF.